Given below is one T cell receptor beta chain in context. Its antigen is unidentified. CDR1 is LNHDA, CDR2 SQIVND, per germline (reference sequence). The V and J ends lost 5 bases and 5 bases respectively, with 24 bases between them. The CDR3 totals 17 residues. These data belong to a study of STAT5B mutations in CD4+ large granular lymphocyte leukemia. The authors' processing: A productive frequency of 2.59 x 10-5 was the lowest detectable. Repertoires were generated with immunoSEQ multiplex PCR, while TCRdb's copy carries only in-frame clones and drops some. V and J calls plus clone size are reproduced from that table; the DNA served to infer D and trimming. The sample lists some 30,000 clones; 65% to 80% were seen once. Control samples were healthy donors' buffy coats. General study points: Less than 30% of private leukemic clonotypes occurred rarely in other patients' non-leukemic repertoires.

The chain couples TRBV19 to TRBJ2-5; D perhaps matches TRBD2 (6 bases). The source of this sequence is a human donor in good health. Input material: CD4+ T cells from blood buffy coats. The CDR3: CASSVSSPRGYLETQYF. The CDR3, as DNA: TGTGCCAGTAGTGTCTCCTCACCACGGGGGTACTTGGAGACCCAGTACTTC.